Reported below is one T cell receptor (beta chain). Its antigen is not known. V shed 11 bases and J shed 0 bases, with 13 bases lying between them. Looked up from germline, CDR1 is MNHEY and CDR2 is SVGAGI. The CDR3 runs 14 residues. Sequencing was performed with immunoSEQ multiplex PCR; in TCRdb, only in-frame clones are kept and a portion is missing. The sample yields around 120,000 clones, around 92% seen once. This specimen belongs to a study of T cell responses to AZD1222 COVID-19 vaccine. General study points: Vaccine-related CD4 TCRs covered spike, predominating at 160-218 and 743-854. After the peak T cell response, and only then, were repertoires sampled. A reported finding is that nearly half of spike-specific TCRs target unmutated variant regions. There were mostly white British donors and more females than males, and clonal diversity was possibly underestimated.

The TCR comes from an adult in good health. The input for sequencing was peripheral blood, taken on day 0 of AZD1222 vaccination. The chain links TRBV6-5 to TRBJ1-4; no firm D call. CDR3 sequence: CAGYTRATNEKLFF. CDR3 bases: TGTGCCGGATATACACGTGCAACTAATGAAAAACTGTTTTTT.